This T cell receptor (beta chain) derives from a study of blood T cell repertoires in COVID-19. As for the study in general: Samples taken during acute and convalescent COVID-19 were collected in the United States, Italy and Spain. The cDNA or gDNA used as material had been derived from T cells, B-cell-depleted T cells, or PBMCs.

Data came from immunoSEQ multiplex PCR; TCRdb stores just in-frame clones and leaves some out. The data hold approximately 110,000 clones, with around 88% observed a single time. The CDR3 has 14 amino acids. V lost 6 bases and J 2 bases, leaving 8 bases between the germline ends. The germline gives CDR1 LNHDA, CDR2 SQIVND (reference sequence). This sequence originates from a woman aged 50 to 65 with active or convalescent COVID-19. Sequencing input: peripheral blood. This sequence joins TRBV19 and TRBJ1-6; D call uncertain. The CDR3 DNA follows: TGTGCCAGTAGATCCGGGGCCTATAATTCACCCCTCCACTTT. This translates into CASRSGAYNSPLHF.